The 9 T cell receptor beta chains listed next were all sequenced from one sample in a study of response to subunit inactivated influenza vaccine. TCRdb independently ran MiXCR on the RT-PCR reads; one entry per CDR3 protein. The table includes 500,000 to 550,000 distinct CDR3 sequences, approximately 7.6% detected once. The source was PBMCs from blood, collected roughly 24 months after vaccination. The receptor set was obtained from a man between 50 and 75 years old who received an inactivated influenza vaccine.

This clonotype has a count of ten or more. The rearrangement links TRBV7-2 to TRBJ2-1; 11 nucleotides match TRBD2. CDR3 length: 15 residues. The V segment lost 5 bases and the J segment 5 bases; nucleotides outside the gene matches: 5. Germline loops: CDR1 SGHTA, CDR2 FQGNSA. The CDR3 DNA sequence: TGTGCCAGCAGCGGGCTAGCGGGGGGTAACAATGAGCAGTTCTTC. Amino acids: CASSGLAGGNNEQFF.

The chain uses TRBV7-2 and TRBJ2-7; D call uncertain. The germline V gene encodes CDR1 SGHTA and CDR2 FQGNSA. The CDR3 has 15 residues. With 1 base removed from V and 3 bases from J, the gap between germline ends came to 13 bases. The CDR3: CASSLDLNTIYEQYF. The CDR3 bases are TGTGCCAGCAGCTTAGATCTGAACACGATCTACGAGCAGTACTTC.

This clonotype was seen only a few times. The gene calls are TRBV20-1 and TRBJ2-2; 7 bases align to TRBD1. J was trimmed by 4 bases and V by 3 bases; bases with no gene match: 5. CDR3 length equals 14 residues. Germline CDR1 DFQATT, CDR2 SNEGSKA (reference sequence). The CDR3: CSARRGLGTGELFF. CDR3 nucleotide sequence: TGCAGTGCTAGGAGGGGGCTCGGCACCGGGGAGCTGTTTTTT.

The chain employs TRBV10-3 and TRBJ2-3, with 10 bases that match TRBD2. The CDR3 length is 18 residues. V was clipped by 3 bases and J by 1 base; unmatched bases: 10. Germline V CDR1 and CDR2: ENHRY, SYGVKD. CDR3 DNA: TGTGCCATCAGTGAAAGGGCTAGCGGGAGTTGGGGCACAGATACGCAGTATTTT. Translating gives CAISERASGSWGTDTQYF.

The table lists this clonotype with many counts. The chain carries TRBV4-2 and TRBJ1-1; TRBD1 might be the D (5 bases). Germline V lookup: CDR1 LGHNA, CDR2 YNFKEQ. V gave up 0 bases and J gave up 3 bases, with 8 bases separating them. This CDR3 contains 14 residues. CDR3 residues: CASSQDSGYTEAFF. The CDR3 DNA reads as TGTGCCAGCAGCCAAGATTCAGGGTACACTGAAGCTTTCTTT.

The V call is TRBV6-5, the J call TRBJ2-7; no definite D call. Looked up from germline, CDR1 is MNHEY and CDR2 is SVGAGI. The CDR3 consists of 14 residues. V was pared by 2 bases and J by 2 bases, with 10 bases between. The CDR3: CASSYGPSTYEQYF. The DNA for the CDR3 is TGTGCCAGCAGTTACGGTCCTTCTACCTACGAGCAGTACTTC.

This clonotype was observed a handful of times. V is TRBV18 and J is TRBJ1-1, with 10 bases matching TRBD1. The V gene's germline CDR1 is KGHSH and CDR2 LQKENI. Trimming took 6 bases from V and 6 from J; bases not matched to a gene: 7. The length of the CDR3 is 14 residues. CDR3 residues: CASSRDRGWAEAFF. CDR3 coding DNA: TGTGCCAGCTCCCGGGACAGGGGTTGGGCTGAAGCTTTCTTT.

This clonotype was detected only a few times. This rearrangement joins TRBV14 to TRBJ2-3; perhaps TRBD2 as D (5 bases). There are 16 residues in the CDR3. Germline assignment: CDR1 SGHDN and CDR2 FVKESK. The V end lost 0 bases, the J end lost 0 bases, and 10 bases lay between the germline ends. CDR3 bases: TGTGCCAGCAGCCAAGAGCGGGCTAGGAGCACAGATACGCAGTATTTT. Protein sequence: CASSQERARSTDTQYF. Using reference TRBV14 and TRBJ2-3 for the parts outside the CDR3, the full variable domain is EAGVTQFPSHSVIEKGQTVTLRCDPISGHDNLYWYRRVMGKEIKFLLHFVKESKQDESGMPNNRFLAERTGGTYSTLKVQPAELEDSGVYFCASSQERARSTDTQYFGPGTRLTVL.

The chain links TRBV28 to TRBJ2-5, with 7 bases lining up with TRBD1. This CDR3 region has 14 residues. Germline CDR1 and CDR2: MDHEN and SYDVKM. With V trimmed by 5 bases and J by 6 bases, 9 bases remained unmatched. DNA of the CDR3: TGTGCCAGCAGTGATCACGCAGGGGGACAGACCCAGTACTTC. Its translation: CASSDHAGGQTQYF.